These 26 T cell receptor beta chains came from one sample sequenced in a study of human T cells and chemical hapten exposure. TCRdb used MiXCR to reprocess the RACE reads, holding one entry per CDR3 protein. The sample lists tens of thousands of distinct CDR3 sequences, 9.5% to 10% occurring once. Time point meaning: patch test 2, 6 weeks after DPC sensitization. As for treatment: therapeutic diphenylcyclopropenone sensitization with weekly scalp DPC. Extraction of total RNA was performed on unfractionated whole blood. Material: whole blood, obtained in connection with sensitization to the hapten diphenylcyclopropenone (DPC). The receptor source for this set is a woman aged 25 to 45 with alopecia areata. Some clones in this sample may be carry-over from other donors' samples.

Many counts were recorded for this clonotype. The rearrangement uses TRBV7-9 and TRBJ2-1, with D unresolved. The germline V gene encodes CDR1 SEHNR and CDR2 FQNEAQ (reference sequence). Trimming left V 5 bases short and J 8 bases short, with 7 bases between. This CDR3 is 11 amino acids long. The CDR3 nucleotides are TGTGCCAGCAGCCCCGTGGATGAGCAGTTCTTC. This codes for CASSPVDEQFF.

This clonotype was recorded at least ten times. The chain is built from TRBV18 and TRBJ1-4; possibly TRBD1 for D (5 bases). V was shortened by 1 base and J by 0 bases, with 12 bases between the two germline ends. The CDR3 has 17 amino acids. CDR1 is KGHSH, CDR2 LQKENI, per germline. The CDR3 sequence: CASSPLPWGATNEKLFF. Written as DNA, the CDR3 is TGTGCCAGCTCACCACTACCGTGGGGGGCAACTAATGAAAAACTGTTTTTT.

The genes are TRBV10-3 and TRBJ2-3, with TRBD1 matching 11 bases. This CDR3 spans 16 amino acids. Germline V gene data show CDR1 as ENHRY and CDR2 as SYGVKD. V shed 1 base and J 3 bases; nucleotides not matched to a gene: 3. The CDR3 here is CAISEWGTGGTDTQYF. DNA of the CDR3: TGTGCCATCAGTGAGTGGGGGACAGGGGGAACAGATACGCAGTATTTT.

The table lists this clonotype with a few counts. The J gene is TRBJ2-7, the V gene TRBV7-2; TRBD2 aligns across 7 bases. Trimming at V came to 8 bases and at J to 1 base, leaving 11 bases not matched to a gene. Germline V gives CDR1 SGHTA, CDR2 FQGNSA. The CDR3 consists of 15 residues. As DNA, the CDR3 is TGTGCCAGCGCAGTCCAGGGAGGGAGTTCCTACGAGCAGTACTTC. Protein: CASAVQGGSSYEQYF.

V and J are TRBV5-5 and TRBJ2-5; 8 positions agree with TRBD1. Germline values: CDR1 SGHKS, CDR2 YYEKEE (reference sequence). Germline trimming cut 3 bases from V and 4 bases from J; bases unmatched to any gene: 8. The CDR3 is made up of 15 amino acids. The CDR3 bases are TGTGCCAGCAGCTCCGGGACAGGAGGTCCAGAGACCCAGTACTTC. It encodes CASSSGTGGPETQYF.

The V call is TRBV7-2, the J call TRBJ2-1, with unresolved D. The CDR3 contains 15 residues. Germline loops: CDR1 SGHTA, CDR2 FQGNSA. V was cut by 3 bases and J by 0 bases, with 9 bases left in between. The CDR3 spells CASSLSPFSYNEQFF. The CDR3 nucleotides read TGTGCCAGCAGCTTGTCTCCCTTCTCCTACAATGAGCAGTTCTTC.

This clonotype was observed many times. The rearrangement links TRBV5-5 to TRBJ2-1, with 10 bases identical to TRBD2. CDR3 length equals 15 residues. The germline V gene has CDR1 SGHKS and CDR2 YYEKEE (reference sequence). J was trimmed by 4 bases and V by 4 bases; bases with no gene match: 5. In nucleotides, the CDR3 is TGTGCCAGCAGCCGCCAACTAGCGGGGTACAATGAGCAGTTCTTC. It specifies CASSRQLAGYNEQFF.

CDR3 protein: CASSLTGGNTDTQYF. The CDR3 nucleotides are TGCGCCAGCAGCTTGACAGGGGGCAACACAGATACGCAGTATTTT. This chain connects TRBV5-1 to TRBJ2-3, with 9 nucleotides matching TRBD1. Losses at the gene ends were 1 base for V and 2 bases for J; bases not matched to a gene: 2. This CDR3 contains 15 residues. Germline V CDR1 and CDR2: SGHRS, YFSETQ.

In this sample, this clonotype turned up a few times. The chain employs TRBV10-3 and TRBJ2-7; D unclear. Germline CDR1 ENHRY, CDR2 SYGVKD. V lost 4 bases and J lost 2, with 9 bases in between. This CDR3 contains 13 residues. In DNA, the CDR3 is TGTGCCATCAGTGCCTTGGTGACCTACGAGCAGTACTTC. Protein sequence: CAISALVTYEQYF.

V is TRBV5-1 and J is TRBJ2-2; D not certain. Per the germline V gene, CDR1 is SGHRS and CDR2 is YFSETQ. Trimming removed 0 bases from V and 7 bases from J, with 7 bases in between. CDR3 length: 13 residues. CDR3 in DNA: TGCGCCAGCAGCTTGGCCCAGTACGGGGAGCTGTTTTTT. It translates to CASSLAQYGELFF.

The table lists this clonotype with a few counts. The V call is TRBV19, the J call TRBJ2-2; 10 nucleotides line up with TRBD1. Looked up from germline, CDR1 is LNHDA and CDR2 is SQIVND (reference sequence). J lost 7 bases, V lost 6 bases, and 8 bases had no gene match. This CDR3 has 15 amino acids. The DNA of the CDR3 is TGTGCCAGTAGACAGACAGGGGGCGCCGGCGGGGAGCTGTTTTTT. It is translated as CASRQTGGAGGELFF.

V is TRBV4-1 and J is TRBJ2-4; TRBD2 matches at 11 bases. The germline V gene has CDR1 MGHRA and CDR2 YSYEKL. V shed 4 bases, J shed 1 base, and the junction held 15 bases outside the gene matches. The CDR3 totals 20 residues. The CDR3 protein is CASSPLAGGPSSRAKNIQYF. The CDR3 DNA is TGCGCCAGCAGCCCTCTAGCGGGGGGCCCCTCAAGTCGGGCCAAAAACATTCAGTACTTC.

This clonotype appeared many times. V is TRBV11-3 and J is TRBJ2-3, with D unresolved. Germline assignment: CDR1 SGHNT and CDR2 YENEEA. The CDR3 length is 14 residues. V was pared by 1 base and J by 0 bases, with 5 bases between. CDR3 sequence reads: CASSLGRSTDTQYF. CDR3 DNA: TGTGCCAGCAGCTTAGGGCGTAGCACAGATACGCAGTATTTT.

This clonotype was picked up a small number of times. A junction end diverges from the germline sequence, so it may reflect a read error. The chain uses TRBV4-2 and TRBJ1-4; D not certain. Looked up from germline, CDR1 is LGHNA and CDR2 is YNFKEQ. CDR3 length: 15 amino acids. CDR3 sequence: CANSQWQEVGEKLFF. The CDR3 region has the DNA TGTGCCAACAGCCAATGGCAGGAAGTAGGTGAAAAACTGTTTTTT.

This clonotype was picked up many times. This chain uses TRBV6-6 with TRBJ1-5; a weak D match, TRBD1 (5 bases). Per the germline V gene, CDR1 is MNHNY and CDR2 is SVGAGI (reference sequence). Trimming cost V 1 base and J 5 bases, with 9 bases left between them. CDR3 length: 14 residues. CDR3 protein: CASSYLGPDQPQHF. CDR3 nucleotide sequence: TGTGCCAGCAGTTACTTGGGACCCGATCAGCCCCAGCATTTT.

This clonotype showed up many times. This chain connects TRBV29-1 to TRBJ2-2, with a weak D call TRBD2 (6 bases). Trimming stripped 7 bases from V and 0 bases from J, with 9 bases between. This CDR3 spans 13 amino acids. Germline loops: CDR1 SQVTM, CDR2 ANQGSEA. CDR3: CSAGTANTGELFF. The CDR3 DNA sequence: TGCAGCGCGGGGACTGCGAACACCGGGGAGCTGTTTTTT.

The chain couples TRBV20-1 to TRBJ2-1; D perhaps matches TRBD1 (5 bases). The CDR3 consists of 13 residues. Trimming removed 7 bases from V and 1 base from J, with 11 bases in between. Germline CDR1 and CDR2: DFQATT and SNEGSKA (reference sequence). DNA of the CDR3: TGCAGTGTTCGGACATGGTCCTACAATGAGCAGTTCTTC. Translation gives CSVRTWSYNEQFF.

This clonotype was recorded many times. The rearrangement links TRBV4-3 to TRBJ2-2, with D possibly TRBD2 on 5 matching bases. This CDR3 has 13 amino acids. CDR1 is LGHNA, CDR2 YSLEER, per germline. The V and J ends lost 0 bases and 8 bases respectively, with 7 bases between them. The CDR3 nucleotides are TGCGCCAGCAGCCAAGAAGGAGGAGGGGAGCTGTTTTTT. Encoded protein: CASSQEGGGELFF.

The rearrangement uses TRBV6-5 and TRBJ2-3, with D uncertain. Per germline, CDR1 MNHEY and CDR2 SVGAGI. This CDR3 region has 15 residues. V lost 0 bases and J 2 bases, leaving 9 bases between the germline ends. CDR3 in amino acids: CASSYSRLLTDTQYF. Written as DNA, the CDR3 is TGTGCCAGCAGTTACTCCCGACTGCTCACAGATACGCAGTATTTT.

There are many counts of this clonotype. The chain carries TRBV6-2 or TRBV6-3 and TRBJ1-6; 8 bases match TRBD1. Germline assignment: CDR1 MNHEY and CDR2 SVGEGT. The CDR3 extends over 17 amino acids. V gave up 2 bases and J gave up 7 bases; unmatched junction bases: 10. This CDR3 is CASSYPVAGGINSPLHF. In DNA, the CDR3 is TGTGCCAGCAGTTACCCCGTCGCAGGGGGCATAAATTCACCCCTCCACTTT.

This clonotype came up many times. The CDR3 DNA follows: TGTGCCAGCAGCAGTCCGGGCCGGACTGAAGCTTTCTTT. This gives the protein CASSSPGRTEAFF. This chain links TRBV7-3 with TRBJ1-1; unclear D gene. The CDR3 length is 13 residues. Germline V lookup: CDR1 SGHTA, CDR2 FQGTGA. Trimming stripped 5 bases from V and 5 bases from J, with 12 bases between.

This clonotype was counted ten times or more. The V gene is TRBV5-1, the J gene TRBJ2-7; TRBD1 agrees at 9 bases. CDR1 is SGHRS and CDR2 is YFSETQ in the germline V gene. Unmatched junction bases numbered 4, after V lost 0 bases and J lost 0 bases. The CDR3 is 16 amino acids. CDR3 amino acids: CASSLEATGGSYEQYF. The DNA of the CDR3 is TGCGCCAGCAGCTTGGAGGCGACAGGGGGCTCCTACGAGCAGTACTTC.

This clonotype was seen a few times. This chain joins TRBV28 and TRBJ1-1, with 12 bases that match TRBD1. This CDR3 spans 13 amino acids. The V segment lost 9 bases and the J segment 5 bases; nucleotides outside the gene matches: 4. Germline assignment: CDR1 MDHEN and CDR2 SYDVKM. CDR3 residues: CASEGQGATEAFF. DNA of the CDR3: TGTGCCAGTGAGGGACAGGGGGCGACTGAAGCTTTCTTT.

The chain links TRBV14 to TRBJ2-2; possible D gene TRBD1, 6 bases. This CDR3 has 16 residues. The V end was cut by 1 base, the J end by 5 bases, with 14 bases between. Germline CDR1 is SGHDN and CDR2 is FVKESK. CDR3 sequence reads: CASSQVQGGWTGELFF. As DNA, the CDR3 is TGTGCCAGCAGCCAAGTACAGGGTGGATGGACCGGGGAGCTGTTTTTT. Drawing the rest from reference TRBV14 and TRBJ2-2, the complete variable domain is EAGVTQFPSHSVIEKGQTVTLRCDPISGHDNLYWYRRVMGKEIKFLLHFVKESKQDESGMPNNRFLAERTGGTYSTLKVQPAELEDSGVYFCASSQVQGGWTGELFFGEGSRLTVL.

This rearrangement joins TRBV9 to TRBJ1-2; D gene uncertain. CDR1 is SGDLS and CDR2 is YYNGEE in the germline V gene. V dropped 4 bases and J dropped 8 bases, with 9 bases sitting between them. The CDR3 length is 11 residues. The CDR3 loop reads CASSMMRGYTF. The CDR3 DNA reads TGTGCCAGCAGCATGATGAGGGGCTACACCTTC.

The chain carries TRBV7-2 and TRBJ2-5; 8 bases are shared with TRBD1. CDR1 is SGHTA and CDR2 is FQGNSA in the germline V gene. J gave up 6 bases and V 5 bases, and 11 bases lay outside the gene matches. This CDR3 comprises 15 residues. The DNA of the CDR3 is TGTGCCAGCAGCCCAGGACAGGGTTCTTCGAAGACCCAGTACTTC. It specifies CASSPGQGSSKTQYF.